This T cell receptor (beta chain) was recovered during a study of OX40 agonist ivuxolimab in advanced cancers. CDR1 is MDHEN, CDR2 SYDVKM, per germline. This CDR3 comprises 15 residues. V lost 3 bases and J lost 2, with 14 bases in between. Study conclusions and caveats: Relative to CD4+, CD8+ T cells held more expanded clones on average. No antigen was identified for the clonally expanded peripheral T cells.

The repertoire was sequenced with immunoSEQ multiplex PCR; TCRdb's copy has only in-frame clones and lacks some. The sample includes about 110,000 clones, approximately 90% of them seen just once. Points on this clone: What it recognizes is unknown.

The chain joins TRBV28 to TRBJ2-7, with D perhaps given as TRBD1 or TRBD2 (7 bases each). This sequence was found in an adult with an advanced solid tumor such as melanoma, head and neck, liver or kidney cancer. The source was CD4+ or CD8+ T cells sorted from blood, collected in a trial of the OX40 agonist ivuxolimab. The CDR3 region has the DNA TGTGCCAGCAGTTTTCGGGCAGGGGGGGCCTACGAGCAGTACTTC. Protein sequence: CASSFRAGGAYEQYF.